This T cell receptor beta chain was documented in a study of T cell clonality in common variable immunodeficiency. Many counts were recorded for this clone. Antigen specificity is unknown. TCRdb keeps only in-frame clones here, not all; method: immunoSEQ multiplex PCR. The repertoire consists of tens of thousands of clones, none detected only once. General study points: Compared with healthy controls, CVID subjects showed increased TCRbeta clonality, mostly in about a third. Shared TCRbeta clones were fewer between CVID subjects than controls. Links between repertoire features and CVID complications were heterogeneity-limited.

This TCR derives from a person aged 18 to 70 in good health. The sample consisted of peripheral blood mononuclear cells.

The CDR3 is CSARTSQGALRAEAFF. The covered CDR3 bases are TGCAGTGCTAGGACTAGCCAGGGGGCTCTTAGGGCTGAA. The gene calls are TRBV20-1 and TRBJ1-1, with 8 nucleotides matching TRBD1. Read coverage stops 3 residues before the CDR3 terminus; the germline J gene supplies the remainder. This CDR3 contains 16 residues. V lost 3 bases to trimming and J lost 6 bases; unmatched junction nucleotides: 15. CDR1 and CDR2 from the germline V gene are DFQATT and SNEGSKA (reference sequence).